This TCR beta chain stems from a study of T-cell memory formation after mild COVID-19. Overall study: TCR clusters mostly belonged to single donors. Study-level findings and limits: Day 15 to 85 contracting clones showed balanced CD4/CD8; day 15 to 37 expanders favored CD4+. Second-wave clones peaking on day 37 lacked confirmed SARS-CoV-2 specificity.

In the case of this clonotype: Its antigen is not identified.

MiXCR, run by TCRdb on the 5' RACE reads, gives a single entry per CDR3 protein. The sample yields roughly 310,000 distinct CDR3 sequences, 15% to 20% seen once. There are 18 residues in the CDR3. V was shortened by 1 base and J by 0 bases, with 15 bases between the two germline ends. Germline values: CDR1 SGHVS, CDR2 FQNEAQ. The chain employs TRBV7-8 and TRBJ2-2; D not resolved. Sequenced input: PBMCs or a T cell subset sorted from them (not recorded which). The TCR comes from a man between 18 and 35 years old who had mild COVID-19 (a few samples of this study predate the infection). Cell type and time point are not known. The CDR3 coding sequence is TGTGCCAGCAGCTTAGGGCGTTTTGTGCGACCGAACACCGGGGAGCTGTTTTTT. Its protein is CASSLGRFVRPNTGELFF.